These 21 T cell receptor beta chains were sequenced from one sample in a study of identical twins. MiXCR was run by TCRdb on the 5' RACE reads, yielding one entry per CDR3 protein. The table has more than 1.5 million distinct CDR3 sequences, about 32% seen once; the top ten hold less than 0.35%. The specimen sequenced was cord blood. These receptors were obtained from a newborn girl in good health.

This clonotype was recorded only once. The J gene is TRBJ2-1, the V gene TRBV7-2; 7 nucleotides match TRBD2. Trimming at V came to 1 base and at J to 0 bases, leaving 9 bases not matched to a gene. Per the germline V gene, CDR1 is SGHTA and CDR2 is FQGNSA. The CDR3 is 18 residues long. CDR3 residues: CASSLDLSGVRSYNEQFF. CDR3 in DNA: TGTGCCAGCAGCTTAGATCTAAGCGGGGTTCGCTCCTACAATGAGCAGTTCTTC.

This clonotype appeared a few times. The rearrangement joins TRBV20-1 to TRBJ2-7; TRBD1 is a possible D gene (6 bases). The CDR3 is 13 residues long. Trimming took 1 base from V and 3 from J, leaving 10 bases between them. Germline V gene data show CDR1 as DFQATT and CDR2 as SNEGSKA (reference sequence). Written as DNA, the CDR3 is TGCAGTGCTAGAGTCCAGGGGCTCTACGAGCAGTACTTC. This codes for CSARVQGLYEQYF.

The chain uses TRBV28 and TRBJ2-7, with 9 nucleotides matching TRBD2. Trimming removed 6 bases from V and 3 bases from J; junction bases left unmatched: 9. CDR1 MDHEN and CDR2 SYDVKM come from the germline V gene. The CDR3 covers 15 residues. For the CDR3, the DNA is TGTGCCAGCAGGGACCTGACTAGCGGAATCTACGAGCAGTACTTC. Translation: CASRDLTSGIYEQYF.

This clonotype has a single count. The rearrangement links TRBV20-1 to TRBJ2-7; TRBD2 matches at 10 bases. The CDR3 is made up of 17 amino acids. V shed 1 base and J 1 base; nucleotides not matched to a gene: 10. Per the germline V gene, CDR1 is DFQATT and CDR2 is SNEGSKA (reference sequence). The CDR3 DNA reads TGCAGTGCTAGAGGGGGGGTTGCTAGCGGGAGTTCCTACGAGCAGTACTTC. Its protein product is CSARGGVASGSSYEQYF.

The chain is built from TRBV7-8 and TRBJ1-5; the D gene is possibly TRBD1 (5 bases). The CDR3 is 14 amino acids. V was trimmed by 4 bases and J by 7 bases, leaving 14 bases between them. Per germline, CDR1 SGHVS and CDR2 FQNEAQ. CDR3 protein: CASSSDPRGQPQHF. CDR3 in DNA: TGTGCCAGCAGCTCGGACCCAAGGGGACAGCCCCAGCATTTT.

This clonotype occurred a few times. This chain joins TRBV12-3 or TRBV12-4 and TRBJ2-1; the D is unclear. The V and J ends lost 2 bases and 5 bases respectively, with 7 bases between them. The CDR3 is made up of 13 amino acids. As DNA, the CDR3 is TGTGCCAGCAGTTTACTCACAAACAATGAGCAGTTCTTC. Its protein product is CASSLLTNNEQFF.

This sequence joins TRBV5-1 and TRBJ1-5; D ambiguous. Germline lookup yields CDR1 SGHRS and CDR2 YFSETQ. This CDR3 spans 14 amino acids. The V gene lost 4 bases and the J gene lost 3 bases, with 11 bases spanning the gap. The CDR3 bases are TGCGCCAGCAGCCCGGACGGAACCAATCAGCCCCAGCATTTT. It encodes CASSPDGTNQPQHF.

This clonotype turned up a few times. DNA for the CDR3: TGTGCCAGCAGCGCAACCTGGACTAGCTCACGAGGCACAGATACGCAGTATTTT. Translated, it gives CASSATWTSSRGTDTQYF. The chain links TRBV9 to TRBJ2-3; 8 nucleotides align to TRBD2. CDR1 and CDR2 from the germline V gene are SGDLS and YYNGEE. V was clipped by 3 bases and J by 1 base; unmatched bases: 13. CDR3 length: 18 amino acids.

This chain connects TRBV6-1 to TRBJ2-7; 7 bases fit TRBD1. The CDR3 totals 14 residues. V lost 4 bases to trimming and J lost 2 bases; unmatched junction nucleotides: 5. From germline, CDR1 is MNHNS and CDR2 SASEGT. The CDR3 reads CASSVDRLTYEQYF. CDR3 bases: TGTGCCAGCAGTGTGGACAGGCTAACCTACGAGCAGTACTTC.

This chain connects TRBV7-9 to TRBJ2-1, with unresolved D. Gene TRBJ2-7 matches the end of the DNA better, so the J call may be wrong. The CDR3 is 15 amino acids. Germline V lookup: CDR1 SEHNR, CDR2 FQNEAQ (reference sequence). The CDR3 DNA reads TGTGCCAGCAGCTTAGTAGAGCAGGAAGACAATGAGCAGTACTTC. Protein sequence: CASSLVEQEDNEQYF.

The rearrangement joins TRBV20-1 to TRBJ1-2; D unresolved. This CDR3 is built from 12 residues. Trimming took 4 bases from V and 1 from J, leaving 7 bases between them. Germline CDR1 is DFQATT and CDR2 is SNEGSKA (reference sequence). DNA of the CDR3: TGCAGTGCTACAGAGTTTAACTATGGCTACACCTTC. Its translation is CSATEFNYGYTF.

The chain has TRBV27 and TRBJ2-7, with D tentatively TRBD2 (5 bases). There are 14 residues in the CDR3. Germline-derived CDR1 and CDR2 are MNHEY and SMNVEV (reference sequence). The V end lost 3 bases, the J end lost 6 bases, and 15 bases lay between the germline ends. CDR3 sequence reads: CASSFLPLRGEQYF. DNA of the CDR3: TGTGCCAGCAGTTTCTTACCCCTCCGGGGCGAGCAGTACTTC.

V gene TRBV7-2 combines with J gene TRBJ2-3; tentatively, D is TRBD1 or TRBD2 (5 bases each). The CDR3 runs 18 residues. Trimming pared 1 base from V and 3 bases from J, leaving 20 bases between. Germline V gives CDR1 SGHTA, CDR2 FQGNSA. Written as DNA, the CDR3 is TGTGCCAGCAGCTTAGAAGGGGTCCGGGACCTTCATACAGATACGCAGTATTTT. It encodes CASSLEGVRDLHTDTQYF.

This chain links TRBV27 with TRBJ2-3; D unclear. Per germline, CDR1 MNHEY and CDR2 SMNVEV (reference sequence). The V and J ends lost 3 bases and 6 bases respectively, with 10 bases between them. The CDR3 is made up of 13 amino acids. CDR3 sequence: CASSLTLPDTQYF. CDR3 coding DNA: TGTGCCAGCAGTTTGACGCTCCCGGATACGCAGTATTTT.

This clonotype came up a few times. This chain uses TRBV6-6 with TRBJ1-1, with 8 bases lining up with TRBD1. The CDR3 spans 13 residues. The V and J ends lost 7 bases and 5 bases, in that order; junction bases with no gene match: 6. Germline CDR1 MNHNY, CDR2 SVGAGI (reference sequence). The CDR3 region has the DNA TGTGCCAGCAACCACAGGGGGAAGACTGAAGCTTTCTTT. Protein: CASNHRGKTEAFF.

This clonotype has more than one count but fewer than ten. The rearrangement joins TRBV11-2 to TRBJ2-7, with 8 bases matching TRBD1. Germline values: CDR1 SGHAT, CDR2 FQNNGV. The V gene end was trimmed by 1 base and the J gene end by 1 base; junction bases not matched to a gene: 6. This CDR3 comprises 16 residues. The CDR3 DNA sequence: TGTGCCAGCAGCTTAGTAGGTTACAGGGGGTCCTACGAGCAGTACTTC. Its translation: CASSLVGYRGSYEQYF.

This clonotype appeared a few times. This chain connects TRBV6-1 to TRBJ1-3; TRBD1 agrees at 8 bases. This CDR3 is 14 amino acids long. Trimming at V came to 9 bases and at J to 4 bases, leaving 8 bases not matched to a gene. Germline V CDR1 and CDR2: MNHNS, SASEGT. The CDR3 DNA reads TGTGCCAGTAATATGGACAGGGCCGGAAACACCATATATTTT. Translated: CASNMDRAGNTIYF.

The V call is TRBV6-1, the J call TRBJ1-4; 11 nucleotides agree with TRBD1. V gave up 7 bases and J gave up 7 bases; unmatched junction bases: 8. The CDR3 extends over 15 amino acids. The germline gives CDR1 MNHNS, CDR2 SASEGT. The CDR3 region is CASTEIGTGGEKLFF. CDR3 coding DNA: TGTGCCAGCACCGAGATCGGGACAGGGGGTGAAAAACTGTTTTTT.

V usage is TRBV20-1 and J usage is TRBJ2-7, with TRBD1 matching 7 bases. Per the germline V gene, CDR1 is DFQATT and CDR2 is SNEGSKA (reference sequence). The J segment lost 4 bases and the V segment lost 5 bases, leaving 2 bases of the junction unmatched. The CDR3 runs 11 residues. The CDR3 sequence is CSAGQVYEQYF. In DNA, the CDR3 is TGCAGTGCTGGACAGGTTTACGAGCAGTACTTC.

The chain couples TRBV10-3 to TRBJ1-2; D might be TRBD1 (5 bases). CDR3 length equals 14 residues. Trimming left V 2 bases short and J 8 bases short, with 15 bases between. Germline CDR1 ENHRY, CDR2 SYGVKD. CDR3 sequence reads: CAISEGGLGRGYTF. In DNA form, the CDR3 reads TGTGCCATCAGTGAGGGGGGACTGGGGAGAGGCTACACCTTC.

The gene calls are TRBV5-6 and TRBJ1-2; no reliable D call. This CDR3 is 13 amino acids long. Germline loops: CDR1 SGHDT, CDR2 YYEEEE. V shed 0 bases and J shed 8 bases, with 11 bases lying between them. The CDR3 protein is CASSLGTVEGYTF. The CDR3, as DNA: TGTGCCAGCAGCTTGGGGACGGTGGAGGGCTACACCTTC.